The rows below give T cell receptor beta chains drawn from one sample of a study of CD8 T cells in Susac syndrome. TCRdb ran MiXCR on the immunoSEQ multiplex PCR reads and lists one entry per CDR3 protein. The repertoire holds almost 450,000 distinct CDR3 sequences, with around 83% as singletons. Sequenced input: CD8+ T cells from PBMCs. These receptors were collected from a human donor with multiple sclerosis. CDR3s include the opening cysteine and the closing phenylalanine or tryptophan. D genes are given only for firm matches. Rows may omit the clone size; those that give it use once, few, many or a size class.

D: TRBD1; size: .; J: TRBJ2-2; V: TRBV5-4; CDR3: CASSLSPGGTGELFF; DNA: TGTGCCAGCAGCTTATCCCCAGGGGGCACCGGGGAGCTGTTTTTT
D: .; size: few; J: TRBJ1-1; V: TRBV30; CDR3: CAWSFLNTEAFF; DNA: TGTGCCTGGAGTTTCTTGAACACTGAAGCTTTCTTT
D: .; size: few; J: TRBJ2-1; V: TRBV6-1; CDR3: CASGGYNEQFF; DNA: TGTGCCAGCGGGGGGTACAATGAGCAGTTCTTC
D: TRBD2; size: .; J: TRBJ2-1; V: TRBV30; CDR3: CACIAGGPNEQFF; DNA: TGTGCCTGTATAGCGGGGGGGCCCAATGAGCAGTTCTTC
D: .; size: .; J: TRBJ2-2; V: TRBV6-1; CDR3: CASSPFGNWELFF; DNA: TGTGCCAGCTCACCCTTTGGCAACTGGGAGCTGTTTTTT
D: TRBD1; size: .; J: TRBJ1-1; V: TRBV7-8; CDR3: CASSFPGQGEMNTEAFF; DNA: TGTGCCAGCAGCTTCCCCGGACAGGGGGAAATGAACACTGAAGCTTTCTTT
D: .; size: .; J: TRBJ2-5; V: TRBV20-1; CDR3: CSARDLGGGPQYF; DNA: TGCAGTGCTAGAGATCTGGGGGGAGGTCCCCAGTACTTC
D: .; size: once; J: TRBJ1-1; V: TRBV4-1; CDR3: CASSQEGQRTEAFF; DNA: TGCGCCAGCAGCCAAGAAGGGCAGAGGACTGAAGCTTTCTTT
D: .; size: .; J: TRBJ1-5; V: TRBV12-3/TRBV12-4; CDR3: CASSKRVHQPQHF; DNA: TGTGCCAGCAGTAAAAGGGTTCATCAGCCCCAGCATTTT
D: .; size: .; J: TRBJ1-1; V: TRBV27; CDR3: CASSGGLLNTEAFF; DNA: TGTGCCAGCAGTGGAGGACTTTTGAACACTGAAGCTTTCTTT
D: .; size: .; J: TRBJ1-3; V: TRBV7-2; CDR3: CASSGGGFDAIYF; DNA: TGTGCCAGCAGCGGAGGGGGGTTTGACGCCATATATTTT
D: TRBD1; size: .; J: TRBJ2-5; V: TRBV7-9; CDR3: CASRSWDSPQETQYF; DNA: TGTGCCAGCAGGAGCTGGGACAGCCCTCAAGAGACCCAGTACTTC
D: TRBD1; size: .; J: TRBJ1-2; V: TRBV7-2; CDR3: CASSLTGGTIYGYTF; DNA: TGTGCCAGCAGCTTAACAGGGGGGACCATCTATGGCTACACCTTC
D: .; size: once; J: TRBJ1-1; V: TRBV4-1; CDR3: CASSRDDRSDTAFF; DNA: TGCGCCAGCAGCCGAGATGACCGTAGTGACACAGCTTTCTTT
D: .; size: once; J: TRBJ2-6; V: TRBV25-1; CDR3: CTSSETMTAPSSGANVLTF; DNA: TGTACCAGCAGTGAAACGATGACAGCCCCTTCATCTGGGGCCAACGTCCTGACTTTC
D: TRBD2; size: .; J: TRBJ2-3; V: TRBV7-6; CDR3: CASSQLLLAGADSPTDTQYF; DNA: TGTGCCAGCAGCCAACTCTTACTAGCGGGGGCCGATTCACCCACAGATACGCAGTATTTT
D: .; size: .; J: TRBJ2-7; V: TRBV25-1; CDR3: CASGDRSRPAYEQYF; DNA: TGTGCCAGCGGAGATAGAAGCCGTCCAGCCTACGAGCAGTACTTC
D: TRBD2; size: .; J: TRBJ2-3; V: TRBV11-2; CDR3: CASSSLGPGLVDTSTDTQYF; DNA: TGTGCCAGCAGCTCGTTAGGTCCCGGACTAGTTGATACTAGCACAGATACGCAGTATTTT
D: .; size: .; J: TRBJ1-1; V: TRBV2; CDR3: CATPQGNTEAFF; DNA: TGTGCCACCCCGCAAGGGAACACTGAAGCTTTCTTT
D: .; size: .; J: TRBJ2-7; V: TRBV28; CDR3: CASSLTGTPTSYEQYF; DNA: TGTGCCAGCAGTTTAACCGGGACCCCGACCTCCTACGAGCAGTACTTC
D: TRBD1; size: .; J: TRBJ2-4; V: TRBV15; CDR3: CATSVRTGGTKNIQYF; DNA: TGTGCCACCAGCGTTCGGACAGGGGGAACCAAAAACATTCAGTACTTC
D: .; size: .; J: TRBJ2-4; V: TRBV15; CDR3: CATSSPRGDIQYF; DNA: TGTGCCACCAGCAGCCCTAGGGGGGACATTCAGTACTTC
D: .; size: .; J: TRBJ1-1; V: TRBV12-3/TRBV12-4; CDR3: CASRDGATEAFF; DNA: TGTGCCAGTAGGGATGGGGCTACTGAAGCTTTCTTT
D: TRBD2; size: .; J: TRBJ2-1; V: TRBV12-3/TRBV12-4; CDR3: CASSFGGGNMNEQFF; DNA: TGTGCCAGCAGTTTCGGGGGGGGAAATATGAATGAGCAGTTCTTC
D: .; size: .; J: TRBJ2-7; V: TRBV12-3/TRBV12-4; CDR3: CASSLPGANEQYF; DNA: TGTGCCAGCAGTTTACCTGGCGCTAACGAGCAGTACTTC
D: TRBD1; size: .; J: TRBJ1-2; V: TRBV27; CDR3: CASSTWDSYGYTF; DNA: TGTGCCAGCAGTACCTGGGACAGCTATGGCTACACCTTC
D: TRBD1; size: .; J: TRBJ2-1; V: TRBV2; CDR3: CARQPGQGHNEQFF; DNA: TGTGCCAGACAACCGGGACAGGGGCACAATGAGCAGTTCTTC
D: .; size: .; J: TRBJ2-6; V: TRBV12-3/TRBV12-4; CDR3: CASSFSGLISGANVLTF; DNA: TGTGCCAGCAGTTTTTCCGGGTTGATCTCTGGGGCCAACGTCCTGACTTTC
D: .; size: .; J: TRBJ1-3; V: TRBV6-1; CDR3: CASSSPINTDFGNTIYF; DNA: TGTGCCAGCAGCTCCCCTATAAACACAGACTTCGGAAACACCATATATTTT
D: .; size: .; J: TRBJ2-7; V: TRBV27; CDR3: CASSLLRKNGYEQYF; DNA: TGTGCCAGCAGTTTATTAAGGAAAAATGGCTACGAGCAGTACTTC
D: .; size: many; J: TRBJ1-1; V: TRBV19; CDR3: CASSIGTEAFF; DNA: TGTGCCAGCAGTATCGGGACGGAAGCTTTCTTT
D: TRBD2; size: few; J: TRBJ2-7; V: TRBV12-3/TRBV12-4; CDR3: CASKPGAGGGYEQYF; DNA: TGTGCCAGTAAGCCCGGGGCGGGAGGGGGCTACGAGCAGTACTTC
D: TRBD2; size: .; J: TRBJ2-5; V: TRBV7-9; CDR3: CASSAREREAGGTQYF; DNA: TGTGCCAGCAGCGCTCGTGAGCGGGAGGCCGGGGGGACCCAGTACTTC
D: .; size: .; J: TRBJ2-5; V: TRBV14; CDR3: CASSQETPPEPALETQYF; DNA: TGTGCCAGCAGCCAAGAAACGCCCCCGGAACCCGCTCTCGAAACCCAGTACTTC
D: .; size: .; J: TRBJ2-2; V: TRBV4-1; CDR3: CASSSLGSFGSHTGELFF; DNA: TGCGCCAGCAGCTCTCTCGGATCTTTTGGGTCGCACACCGGGGAGCTGTTTTTT
D: TRBD1; size: .; J: TRBJ1-5; V: TRBV6-5; CDR3: CASSYGTGNDQPQHF; DNA: TGTGCCAGCAGTTACGGGACAGGGAACGATCAGCCCCAGCATTTT
D: .; size: .; J: TRBJ2-5; V: TRBV7-9; CDR3: CASSSASRGQETQYF; DNA: TGTGCCAGCAGCTCGGCCTCCAGGGGCCAAGAGACCCAGTACTTC
D: .; size: .; J: TRBJ1-1; V: TRBV29-1; CDR3: CSVHLGGQDTEAFF; DNA: TGCAGCGTCCATTTGGGGGGTCAGGACACTGAAGCTTTCTTT
D: TRBD1; size: few; J: TRBJ2-7; V: TRBV6-1; CDR3: CASSTPDRGTYEQYF; DNA: TGTGCCAGCAGTACCCCGGACAGGGGAACCTACGAGCAGTACTTC
D: TRBD1; size: .; J: TRBJ2-7; V: TRBV29-1; CDR3: CSATGGFSYEQYF; DNA: TGCAGCGCGACAGGGGGATTTTCCTACGAGCAGTACTTC
D: .; size: .; J: TRBJ2-7; V: TRBV27; CDR3: CASAGGVHYEQYF; DNA: TGTGCCAGCGCTGGCGGCGTACACTACGAGCAGTACTTC
D: TRBD2; size: .; J: TRBJ2-2; V: TRBV29-1; CDR3: CSVEGTSGGPLNTGELFF; DNA: TGCAGCGTTGAAGGGACTAGCGGGGGGCCTCTAAACACCGGGGAGCTGTTTTTT
D: .; size: .; J: TRBJ2-1; V: TRBV29-1; CDR3: CSVVVVSYNEQFF; DNA: TGCAGCGTTGTTGTGGTCTCCTACAATGAGCAGTTCTTC
D: .; size: .; J: TRBJ1-5; V: TRBV7-9; CDR3: CASSPSASNQPQHF; DNA: TGTGCCAGCAGCCCAAGCGCGAGCAATCAGCCCCAGCATTTT
D: TRBD2; size: .; J: TRBJ2-1; V: TRBV20-1; CDR3: CSADKQRWLAGTITYNEQFF; DNA: TGCAGTGCCGACAAACAGAGATGGCTAGCGGGGACGATAACCTACAATGAGCAGTTCTTC
D: TRBD1; size: .; J: TRBJ2-7; V: TRBV6-1; CDR3: CASRPAGTGSYEQYF; DNA: TGTGCCAGCCGTCCCGCCGGGACAGGCTCCTACGAGCAGTACTTC
D: TRBD1; size: .; J: TRBJ2-7; V: TRBV11-2; CDR3: CASSLGRQGRNEQYF; DNA: TGTGCCAGCAGCTTGGGGCGACAGGGCAGGAACGAGCAGTACTTC
D: TRBD1; size: .; J: TRBJ1-1; V: TRBV12-5; CDR3: CASGLKQGFDTEAFF; DNA: TGTGCTAGTGGTTTGAAACAGGGGTTCGACACTGAAGCTTTCTTT
D: TRBD2; size: once; J: TRBJ2-7; V: TRBV11-2; CDR3: CAIALRLAGDEQYF; DNA: TGTGCCATAGCCCTCAGACTAGCGGGAGATGAGCAGTACTTC
D: TRBD2; size: .; J: TRBJ2-1; V: TRBV7-7; CDR3: CASSLGLADYNEQFF; DNA: TGTGCTAGCAGCTTGGGACTAGCGGACTACAATGAGCAGTTCTTC
D: TRBD2; size: .; J: TRBJ2-1; V: TRBV6-5; CDR3: CASSLLAGDEQFF; DNA: TGTGCCAGCAGTTTACTAGCGGGCGATGAGCAGTTCTTC
D: .; size: few; J: TRBJ2-7; V: TRBV12-3/TRBV12-4; CDR3: CASPAPLGYEQYF; DNA: TGTGCCAGCCCAGCCCCATTGGGCTACGAGCAGTACTTC
D: .; size: once; J: TRBJ1-1; V: TRBV6-1; CDR3: CASSHSGGGGWRNTEAFF; DNA: TGTGCCAGCAGTCATTCAGGCGGCGGGGGCTGGAGGAACACTGAAGCTTTCTTT
D: .; size: .; J: TRBJ2-2; V: TRBV7-2; CDR3: CASSGNTGELFF; DNA: TGTGCCTCATCGGGAAACACCGGGGAGCTGTTTTTT
D: .; size: .; J: TRBJ1-1; V: TRBV2; CDR3: CASSEGGTNTEAFF; DNA: TGTGCCAGCAGTGAGGGGGGTACAAACACTGAAGCTTTCTTT